The sequence of this TCR beta chain was determined in a study of shared clonotypes between healthy human individuals. Each PCR replicate from the sorted subsets contained approximately 0.2 ug DNA, which is about 30,000 T cell genomes. Data came from immunoSEQ multiplex PCR; TCRdb stores just in-frame clones and leaves some out. The sample carries some 2 million clones, roughly 94% recorded once. V shed 4 bases and J 4 bases; nucleotides not matched to a gene: 4. Germline-derived CDR1 and CDR2 are SGHNT and YYREEE (reference sequence). This CDR3 has 16 residues. CD4+ cells underwent separation, giving CD45RA+ naive and CD45RA-negative memory subsets.

This sequence joins TRBV5-4 and TRBJ2-3, with 15 bases that match TRBD2. This TCR came from a man younger than 35 in good health. The sample comprised naive CD4+ T cells sorted from blood. Subset meaning: CD45RA+ positively selected. CDR3 sequence reads: CASSRTSGRAADTQYF. CDR3 bases: TGTGCCAGCAGCCGGACTAGCGGGAGGGCCGCAGATACGCAGTATTTT.